The 27 T cell receptor beta chains in this list originate from one sample, sequenced in a study of T cell responses to AZD1222 COVID-19 vaccine. Clones were sequenced by immunoSEQ multiplex PCR, and TCRdb holds only the in-frame ones, with some missing. This table holds 95,000 to 150,000 clones, approximately 90% found once. The sample here was peripheral blood, taken on day 0 of AZD1222 vaccination. The origin of the receptors is an adult in good health.

The chain couples TRBV9 to TRBJ1-1; 8 nucleotides match TRBD1. With 0 bases clipped from V and 1 base from J, the junction kept 5 bases outside the gene matches. CDR3 size: 16 residues. Germline lookup yields CDR1 SGDLS and CDR2 YYNGEE. This CDR3 reads CASSVVPGQGNTEAFF. The DNA of the CDR3 is TGTGCCAGCAGCGTAGTTCCCGGACAGGGGAACACTGAAGCTTTCTTT.

As concerns this clone: One junction end does not reproduce the germline sequence, and a read error may be involved. The rearrangement uses TRBV11-3 and TRBJ2-7; D assignment may be TRBD1 or TRBD2 (5 bases each). The CDR3 contains 15 residues. Looked up from germline, CDR1 is SGHNT and CDR2 is YENEEA. The CDR3 reads CASSASRDPSHEQYF. CDR3 nucleotide sequence: TGTGCCAGCAGCGCAAGCCGGGACCCCTCCCACGAGCAGTACTTC.

This clone was counted a single time. The identical CDR3 is also encoded by other nucleotide sequences in the sample. J is TRBJ1-1 and V is TRBV12-3 or TRBV12-4; the D is unclear. V was shortened by 5 bases and J by 1 base, with 8 bases between the two germline ends. This CDR3 contains 13 residues. CDR3 sequence (DNA): TGTGCCAGCAGTCTAGGTGCGAACACTGAAGCTTTCTTT. Translation gives CASSLGANTEAFF.

This rearrangement joins TRBV6-5 to TRBJ2-1; 7 nucleotides align to TRBD1. Trimming took 7 bases from V and 4 from J; bases not matched to a gene: 7. Germline CDR1 MNHEY, CDR2 SVGAGI. The CDR3 contains 14 residues. The CDR3 spells CASTPSGGYNEQFF. CDR3 nucleotide sequence: TGTGCCAGCACCCCGTCAGGGGGATACAATGAGCAGTTCTTC.

The chain is built from TRBV5-1 and TRBJ1-4; unclear D gene. V was trimmed by 0 bases and J by 8 bases, leaving 17 bases between them. CDR1 and CDR2 (germline): SGHRS, YFSETQ. The CDR3 is made up of 16 amino acids. For the CDR3, the DNA is TGCGCCAGCAGCTTGGATTTCCCTGGGTGGACGGAAAAACTGTTTTTT. Translating gives CASSLDFPGWTEKLFF.

The V gene is TRBV12-5, the J gene TRBJ2-7, with 7 bases lining up with TRBD2. Germline V lookup: CDR1 LGHNT, CDR2 FRNRAP. Trimming cost V 7 bases and J 1 base; bases outside gene matches: 1. The CDR3 covers 12 residues. DNA for the CDR3: TGTGCTAGTGCGCGGGAGTCCTACGAGCAGTACTTC. Amino acid sequence: CASARESYEQYF. The full variable domain, its missing parts supplied by reference TRBV12-5 and TRBJ2-7, is DARVTQTPRHKVTEMGQEVTMRCQPILGHNTVFWYRQTMMQGLELLAYFRNRAPLDDSGMPKDRFSAEMPDATLATLKIQPSEPRDSAVYFCASARESYEQYFGPGTRLTVT.

The sample holds one count of this clone. This sequence joins TRBV14 and TRBJ1-4; TRBD1 aligns across 9 bases. V gave up 4 bases and J gave up 8 bases; unmatched junction bases: 11. Germline CDR1 and CDR2: SGHDN and FVKESK. The CDR3 length is 16 residues. CDR3: CASSRASGQGDEKLFF. The CDR3 coding sequence is TGTGCCAGCAGCCGGGCCTCGGGACAGGGAGACGAAAAACTGTTTTTT.

The J gene is TRBJ2-1, the V gene TRBV11-2; TRBD2 is a possible D gene (5 bases). The CDR3 spans 15 residues. The V end lost 5 bases, the J end lost 9 bases, and 20 bases lay between the germline ends. Germline V CDR1 and CDR2: SGHAT, FQNNGV. This CDR3 is CASSPTLGGLGEQFF. As DNA, the CDR3 is TGTGCCAGCAGCCCAACGCTAGGAGGTCTTGGTGAGCAGTTCTTC.

The chain is built from TRBV3-1 (or the pseudogene TRBV3-2) and TRBJ1-2, with a weak D call TRBD1 (5 bases). The V gene lost 11 bases and the J gene lost 7 bases, with 20 bases spanning the gap. The CDR3 sequence is 13 residues long. Germline CDR1 and CDR2: LGHDT and YNNKEL (reference sequence). DNA of the CDR3: TGTGCCTCCCAGGGCCCCAGGGCCAGTGGCTACACCTTC. Protein product: CASQGPRASGYTF.

This chain connects TRBV3-1 (or the pseudogene TRBV3-2) to TRBJ2-1; no clear D gene. V gave up 10 bases and J gave up 1 base, with 14 bases separating them. Germline V gives CDR1 LGHDT, CDR2 YNNKEL (reference sequence). The CDR3 is 14 amino acids. CDR3 loop: CATAHRASYNEQFF. The CDR3 coding sequence is TGTGCCACGGCGCATAGAGCGTCCTACAATGAGCAGTTCTTC.

This sequence joins TRBV2 and TRBJ1-1, with a possible D match to TRBD1 (5 bases). CDR3 length: 14 residues. Per the germline V gene, CDR1 is SNHLY and CDR2 is FYNNEI. V lost 7 bases and J 2 bases, leaving 14 bases between the germline ends. The CDR3 here is CASTVFRVNTEAFF. CDR3 sequence (DNA): TGTGCCAGCACTGTATTCAGGGTTAACACTGAAGCTTTCTTT.

The rearrangement joins TRBV7-8 to TRBJ2-7; D is undetermined. Trimming removed 5 bases from V and 4 bases from J, with 12 bases in between. The CDR3 is made up of 13 amino acids. Germline V CDR1 and CDR2: SGHVS, FQNEAQ. CDR3 loop: CASSPPAVYEQYF. In nucleotides, the CDR3 is TGTGCCAGCAGCCCCCCGGCAGTTTACGAGCAGTACTTC.

CDR3 sequence (DNA): TGCAGCGGCGCGACAGGGAACACTGAAGCTTTCTTT. It is translated as CSGATGNTEAFF. This chain joins TRBV29-1 and TRBJ1-1; maybe TRBD1 (6 bases). The CDR3 loop spans 12 amino acids. Germline V gene lookup returns CDR1 SQVTM and CDR2 ANQGSEA. Trimming shortened V by 7 bases and J by 1 base, and 10 bases separated the two germline ends.

This sequence joins TRBV12-5 and TRBJ1-2; D not resolved. From germline, CDR1 is LGHNT and CDR2 FRNRAP. The ends were cut back, 1 base at V and 6 bases at J, with 3 bases in the middle. This CDR3 contains 11 residues. The CDR3 DNA reads as TGTGCTAGTGGTTTGGGGCATGGCTACACCTTC. It encodes CASGLGHGYTF. Full variable domain (outside the CDR3, taken from reference TRBV12-5 and TRBJ1-2): DARVTQTPRHKVTEMGQEVTMRCQPILGHNTVFWYRQTMMQGLELLAYFRNRAPLDDSGMPKDRFSAEMPDATLATLKIQPSEPRDSAVYFCASGLGHGYTFGSGTRLTVV.

The sample holds a few counts of this clone. The sample contains more than one DNA sequence encoding this CDR3. V and J are TRBV12-3 or TRBV12-4 and TRBJ1-5; D gene uncertain. CDR3 length equals 13 residues. The V gene lost 3 bases and the J gene lost 4 bases, with 7 bases spanning the gap. As DNA, the CDR3 is TGTGCCAGCAGTTTTAGTGGGAATCAGCCCCAGCATTTT. It is translated as CASSFSGNQPQHF.

The chain uses TRBV28 and TRBJ1-2; perhaps TRBD1 as D (6 bases). CDR1 and CDR2 (germline): MDHEN, SYDVKM. Trimming removed 7 bases at V and 4 bases at J, with 19 bases between. The CDR3 loop spans 15 amino acids. CDR3 sequence (DNA): TGTGCCAGCACCCGGCCAGGGACATCTCCCTATGGCTACACCTTC. This encodes CASTRPGTSPYGYTF.

V and J are TRBV7-3 and TRBJ2-3; 8 positions agree with TRBD2. Unmatched junction bases numbered 9, after V lost 5 bases and J lost 2 bases. Per the germline V gene, CDR1 is SGHTA and CDR2 is FQGTGA. CDR3 length: 16 amino acids. The DNA for the CDR3 is TGTGCCAGCAGCCCTATTAGCGGGGCCGCCACAGATACGCAGTATTTT. Its protein is CASSPISGAATDTQYF.

The chain combines TRBV27 with TRBJ2-7; the D is unclear. Trimming cost V 3 bases and J 4 bases, with 13 bases left between them. The CDR3 totals 14 residues. CDR1 is MNHEY, CDR2 SMNVEV, per germline (reference sequence). CDR3 protein: CASSLRQAFYEQYF. In nucleotides, the CDR3 is TGTGCCAGCAGTTTGCGGCAAGCCTTTTACGAGCAGTACTTC.

This chain joins TRBV28 and TRBJ1-6; possibly TRBD1 for D (6 bases). The V gene lost 7 bases and the J gene lost 3 bases, with 22 bases spanning the gap. Germline V gives CDR1 MDHEN, CDR2 SYDVKM. The CDR3 totals 18 residues. The CDR3 sequence: CASKSDRRLEFYNSPLHF. The CDR3 DNA is TGTGCCAGCAAGTCCGACAGGCGATTAGAATTCTATAATTCACCCCTCCACTTT.

V is TRBV28 and J is TRBJ1-1; TRBD1 aligns across 8 bases. The ends lost 5 bases at V and 11 bases at J; junction bases unmatched: 16. The germline V gene encodes CDR1 MDHEN and CDR2 SYDVKM. This CDR3 has 15 residues. CDR3 sequence: CASSQFLGQGLDAFF. The CDR3 DNA follows: TGTGCCAGCAGTCAATTCCTCGGACAGGGTCTTGATGCTTTCTTT.

This clone was detected only once. The chain carries TRBV7-3 and TRBJ2-4, with a possible D match to TRBD2 (5 bases). The CDR3 is made up of 18 amino acids. V lost 4 bases, J lost 6 bases, and 25 bases lay in between. The germline V gene encodes CDR1 SGHTA and CDR2 FQGTGA. DNA for the CDR3: TGTGCCAGCAGCTCCCGCTCCCTAGCATCTCTAGAGGGAAACATTCAGTACTTC. This encodes CASSSRSLASLEGNIQYF.

The chain uses TRBV4-2 and TRBJ1-4, with D possibly matching TRBD1 (5 bases). The CDR3 is 15 residues long. Germline CDR1 LGHNA, CDR2 YNFKEQ. Trimming cost V 4 bases and J 8 bases, with 17 bases left between them. For the CDR3, the DNA is TGTGCCAGCAGCCCGAGGACACACCCGGGGGAAAAACTGTTTTTT. It codes for CASSPRTHPGEKLFF.

V gene TRBV25-1 combines with J gene TRBJ1-1; D possibly corresponds to TRBD1 (6 bases). The germline gives CDR1 MGHDK, CDR2 SYGVNS. Trimming stripped 4 bases from V and 8 bases from J, with 17 bases between. The CDR3 length is 14 residues. For the CDR3, the DNA is TGTGCCAGCAGTGGAGGAGGACAGAGGTTAGAAGCTTTCTTT. As protein: CASSGGGQRLEAFF.

CDR3: CASSPRLAGDRDTQYF. The CDR3 nucleotides read TGTGCCAGCAGCCCGCGACTAGCGGGAGACAGAGATACGCAGTATTTT. The V and J genes are TRBV3-1 (or the pseudogene TRBV3-2) and TRBJ2-3, with 12 bases identical to TRBD2. Trimming at V came to 4 bases and at J to 5 bases, leaving 7 bases not matched to a gene. Germline CDR1 reads LGHDT; CDR2 reads YNNKEL (reference sequence). This CDR3 region has 16 residues.

V is TRBV7-6 and J is TRBJ2-3; 11 bases are a match to TRBD2. This CDR3 is 16 amino acids long. The trim removed 4 bases at V and 0 bases at J, leaving 3 bases unmatched. CDR1 and CDR2 (germline): SGHVS, FNYEAQ. The CDR3 loop reads CASSWLAGGSTDTQYF. The CDR3 DNA reads as TGTGCCAGCAGCTGGCTAGCGGGAGGAAGCACAGATACGCAGTATTTT. Based on the CDR3 plus reference TRBV7-6 and TRBJ2-3, the full variable domain is GAGVSQSPRYKVTKRGQDVALRCDPISGHVSLYWYRQALGQGPEFLTYFNYEAQQDKSGLPNDRFSAERPEGSISTLTIQRTEQRDSAMYRCASSWLAGGSTDTQYFGPGTRLTVL.

The chain couples TRBV6-6 to TRBJ2-3; 11 bases are a match to TRBD2. Germline-derived CDR1 and CDR2 are MNHNY and SVGAGI (reference sequence). Trimming took 5 bases from V and 7 from J; bases not matched to a gene: 8. This CDR3 region has 15 residues. This CDR3 reads CASSPIAGGTNTQYF. The CDR3, as DNA: TGTGCCAGCAGTCCTATAGCGGGAGGGACGAATACGCAGTATTTT.

The chain joins TRBV15 to TRBJ1-3; D might be TRBD1 (5 bases). The CDR3 runs 16 residues. Trimming took 0 bases from V and 4 from J, leaving 13 bases between them. Germline assignment: CDR1 LNHNV and CDR2 YYDKDF (reference sequence). CDR3 residues: CATSRDRQTAGNTIYF. The CDR3, as DNA: TGTGCCACCAGCAGAGATCGACAGACGGCCGGAAACACCATATATTTT.